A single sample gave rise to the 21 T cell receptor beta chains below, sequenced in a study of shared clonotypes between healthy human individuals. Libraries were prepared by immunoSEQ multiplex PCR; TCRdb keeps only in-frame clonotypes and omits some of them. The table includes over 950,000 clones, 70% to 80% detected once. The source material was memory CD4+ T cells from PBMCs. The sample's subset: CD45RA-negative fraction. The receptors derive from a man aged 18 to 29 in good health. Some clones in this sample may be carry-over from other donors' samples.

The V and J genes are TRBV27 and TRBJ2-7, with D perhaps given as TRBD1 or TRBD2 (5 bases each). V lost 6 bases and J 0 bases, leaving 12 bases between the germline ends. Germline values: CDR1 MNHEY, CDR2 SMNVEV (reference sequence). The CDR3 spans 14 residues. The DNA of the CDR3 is TGTGCCAGCAGAAGACCGGGGCTCTCCTACGAGCAGTACTTC. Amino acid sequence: CASRRPGLSYEQYF.

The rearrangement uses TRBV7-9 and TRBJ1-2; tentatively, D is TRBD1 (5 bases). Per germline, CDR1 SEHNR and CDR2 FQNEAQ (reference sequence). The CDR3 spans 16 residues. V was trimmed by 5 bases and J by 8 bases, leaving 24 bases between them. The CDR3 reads CASSTYRGSEGEGYTF. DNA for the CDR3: TGTGCCAGCAGCACCTATCGGGGGTCCGAGGGTGAGGGCTACACCTTC.

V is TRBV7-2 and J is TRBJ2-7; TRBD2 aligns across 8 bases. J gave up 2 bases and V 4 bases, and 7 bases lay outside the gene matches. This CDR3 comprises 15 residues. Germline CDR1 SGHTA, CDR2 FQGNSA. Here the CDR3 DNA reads TGTGCCAGCAGCTCGGTAGCGGGGAGGACCTACGAGCAGTACTTC. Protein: CASSSVAGRTYEQYF. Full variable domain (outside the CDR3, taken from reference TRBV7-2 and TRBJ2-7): GAGVSQSPSNKVTEKGKDVELRCDPISGHTALYWYRQSLGQGLEFLIYFQGNSAPDKSGLPSDRFSAERTGGSVSTLTIQRTQQEDSAVYLCASSSVAGRTYEQYFGPGTRLTVT.

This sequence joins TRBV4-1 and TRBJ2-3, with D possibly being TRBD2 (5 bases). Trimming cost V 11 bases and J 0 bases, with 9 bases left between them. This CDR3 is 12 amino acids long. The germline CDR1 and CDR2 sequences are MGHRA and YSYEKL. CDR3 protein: CAFKRSTDTQYF. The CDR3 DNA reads TGCGCCTTCAAGCGGAGCACAGATACGCAGTATTTT.

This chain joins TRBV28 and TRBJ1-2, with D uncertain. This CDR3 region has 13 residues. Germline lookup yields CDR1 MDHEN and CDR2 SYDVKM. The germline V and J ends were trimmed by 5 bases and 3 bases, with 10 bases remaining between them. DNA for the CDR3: TGTGCCAGCAGTGGAGGGTACTACTATGGCTACACCTTC. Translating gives CASSGGYYYGYTF.

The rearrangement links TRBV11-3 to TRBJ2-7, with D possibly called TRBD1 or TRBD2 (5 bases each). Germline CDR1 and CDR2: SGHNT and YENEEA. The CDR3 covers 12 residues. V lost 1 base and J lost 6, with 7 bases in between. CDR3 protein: CASSLGGVEQYF. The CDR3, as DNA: TGTGCCAGCAGCTTAGGAGGGGTCGAGCAGTACTTC.

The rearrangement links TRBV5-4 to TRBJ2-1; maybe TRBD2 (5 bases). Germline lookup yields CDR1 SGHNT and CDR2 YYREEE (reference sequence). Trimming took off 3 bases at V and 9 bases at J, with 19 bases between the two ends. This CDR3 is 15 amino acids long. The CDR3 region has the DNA TGTGCCAGCAGCTCTCGGATGGACTTTTACGGTGAGCAGTTCTTC. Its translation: CASSSRMDFYGEQFF.

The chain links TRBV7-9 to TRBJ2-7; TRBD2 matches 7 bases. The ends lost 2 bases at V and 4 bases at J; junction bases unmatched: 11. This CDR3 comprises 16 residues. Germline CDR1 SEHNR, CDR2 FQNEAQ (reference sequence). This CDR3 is CASSLYRASGLYEQYF. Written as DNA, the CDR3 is TGTGCCAGCAGCTTATATCGCGCTAGCGGCCTATACGAGCAGTACTTC. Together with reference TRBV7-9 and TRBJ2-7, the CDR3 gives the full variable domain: DTGVSQNPRHKITKRGQNVTFRCDPISEHNRLYWYRQTLGQGPEFLTYFQNEAQLEKSRLLSDRFSAERPKGSFSTLEIQRTEQGDSAMYLCASSLYRASGLYEQYFGPGTRLTVT.

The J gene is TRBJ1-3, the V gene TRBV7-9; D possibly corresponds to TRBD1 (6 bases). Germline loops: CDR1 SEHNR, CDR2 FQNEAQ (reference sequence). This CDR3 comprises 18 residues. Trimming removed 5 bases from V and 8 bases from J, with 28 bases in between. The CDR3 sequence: CASSHGNLQGGGLDTIYF. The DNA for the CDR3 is TGTGCCAGCAGCCACGGCAACCTACAGGGTGGTGGGCTAGACACCATATATTTT.

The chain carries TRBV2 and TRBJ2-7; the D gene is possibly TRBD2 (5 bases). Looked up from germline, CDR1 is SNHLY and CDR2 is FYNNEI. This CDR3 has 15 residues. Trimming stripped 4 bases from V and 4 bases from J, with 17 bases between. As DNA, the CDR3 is TGTGCCAGCAGTGTTGGGAGACTTCCTTCTTACGAGCAGTACTTC. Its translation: CASSVGRLPSYEQYF.

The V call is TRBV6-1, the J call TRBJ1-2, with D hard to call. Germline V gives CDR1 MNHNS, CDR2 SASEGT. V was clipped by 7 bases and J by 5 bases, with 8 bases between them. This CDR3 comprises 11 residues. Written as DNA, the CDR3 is TGTGCCAGCACCCTTTTATATGGCTACACCTTC. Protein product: CASTLLYGYTF.

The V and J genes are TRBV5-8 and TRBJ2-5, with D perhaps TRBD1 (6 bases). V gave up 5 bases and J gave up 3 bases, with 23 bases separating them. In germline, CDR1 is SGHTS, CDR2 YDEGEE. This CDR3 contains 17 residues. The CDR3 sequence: CASRSGASALGKETQYF. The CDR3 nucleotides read TGTGCCAGCAGGTCAGGGGCTAGTGCGCTGGGGAAAGAGACCCAGTACTTC. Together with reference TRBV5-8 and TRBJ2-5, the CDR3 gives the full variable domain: EAGVTQSPTHLIKTRGQQATLRCSPISGHTSVYWYQQALGLGLQFLLWYDEGEERNRGNFPPRFSGRQFPNYSSELNVNALELEDSALYLCASRSGASALGKETQYFGPGTRLLVL.

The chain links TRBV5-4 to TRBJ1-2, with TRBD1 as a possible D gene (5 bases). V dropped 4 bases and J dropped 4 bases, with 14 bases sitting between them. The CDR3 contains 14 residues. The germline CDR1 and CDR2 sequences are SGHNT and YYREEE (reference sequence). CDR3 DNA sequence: TGTGCCAGCAGCAGCAGGGAATTCGTCTATGGCTACACCTTC. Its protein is CASSSREFVYGYTF.

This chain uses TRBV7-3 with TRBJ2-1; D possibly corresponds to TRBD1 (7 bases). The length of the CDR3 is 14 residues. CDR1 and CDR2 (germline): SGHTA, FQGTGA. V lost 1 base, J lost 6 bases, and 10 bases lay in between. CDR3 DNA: TGTGCCAGCAGCTTAATGCAGGGGGGCAATGAGCAGTTCTTC. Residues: CASSLMQGGNEQFF. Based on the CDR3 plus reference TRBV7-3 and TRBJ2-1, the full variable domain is GAGVSQTPSNKVTEKGKYVELRCDPISGHTALYWYRQSLGQGPEFLIYFQGTGAADDSGLPNDRFFAVRPEGSVSTLKIQRTERGDSAVYLCASSLMQGGNEQFFGPGTRLTVL.

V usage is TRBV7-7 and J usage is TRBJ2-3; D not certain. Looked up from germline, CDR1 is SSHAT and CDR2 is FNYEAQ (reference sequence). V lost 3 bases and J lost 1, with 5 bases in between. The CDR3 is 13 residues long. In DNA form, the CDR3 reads TGTGCCAGCAGCTTTCGAGGCACAGATACGCAGTATTTT. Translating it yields CASSFRGTDTQYF. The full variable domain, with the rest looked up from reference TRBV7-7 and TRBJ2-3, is GAGVSQSPRYKVTKRGQDVTLRCDPISSHATLYWYQQALGQGPEFLTYFNYEAQPDKSGLPSDRFSAERPEGSISTLTIQRTEQRDSAMYRCASSFRGTDTQYFGPGTRLTVL.

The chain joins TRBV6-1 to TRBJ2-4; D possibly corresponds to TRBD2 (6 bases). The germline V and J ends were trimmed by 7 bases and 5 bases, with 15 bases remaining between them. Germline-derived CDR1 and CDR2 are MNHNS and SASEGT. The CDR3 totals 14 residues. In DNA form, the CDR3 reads TGTGCCAGCACTTTATTCGGGGAGGAAAACATTCAGTACTTC. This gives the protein CASTLFGEENIQYF.

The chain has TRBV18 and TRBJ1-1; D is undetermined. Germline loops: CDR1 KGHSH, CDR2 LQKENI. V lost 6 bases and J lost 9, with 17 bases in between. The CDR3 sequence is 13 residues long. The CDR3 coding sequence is TGTGCCAGCTCCCACGGGAGGTCCCTAAAAGCTTTCTTT. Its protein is CASSHGRSLKAFF. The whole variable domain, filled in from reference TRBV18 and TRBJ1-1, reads NAGVMQNPRHLVRRRGQEARLRCSPMKGHSHVYWYRQLPEEGLKFMVYLQKENIIDESGMPKERFSAEFPKEGPSILRIQQVVRGDSAAYFCASSHGRSLKAFFGQGTRLTVV.

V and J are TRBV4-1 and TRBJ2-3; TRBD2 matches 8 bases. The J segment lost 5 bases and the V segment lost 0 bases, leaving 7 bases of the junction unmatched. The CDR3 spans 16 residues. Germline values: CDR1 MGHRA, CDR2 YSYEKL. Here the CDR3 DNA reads TGCGCCAGCAGCCAAGATGAGCGGGAGTATCTAGATACGCAGTATTTT. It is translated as CASSQDEREYLDTQYF.

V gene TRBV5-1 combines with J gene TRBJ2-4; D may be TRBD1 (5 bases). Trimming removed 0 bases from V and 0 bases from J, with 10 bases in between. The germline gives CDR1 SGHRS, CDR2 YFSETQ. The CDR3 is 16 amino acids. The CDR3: CASSLVVGAAKNIQYF. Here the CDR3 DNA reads TGCGCCAGCAGCTTGGTGGTAGGGGCAGCCAAAAACATTCAGTACTTC. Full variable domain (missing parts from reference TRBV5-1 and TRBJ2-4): KAGVTQTPRYLIKTRGQQVTLSCSPISGHRSVSWYQQTPGQGLQFLFEYFSETQRNKGNFPGRFSGRQFSNSRSEMNVSTLELGDSALYLCASSLVVGAAKNIQYFGAGTRLSVL.

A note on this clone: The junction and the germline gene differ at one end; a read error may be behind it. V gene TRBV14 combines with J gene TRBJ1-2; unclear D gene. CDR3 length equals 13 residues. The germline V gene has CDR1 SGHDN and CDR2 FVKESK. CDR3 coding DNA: TGTGCCAGCAACCAAGAGGGCCGGACTCGGCACACCTTC. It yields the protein CASNQEGRTRHTF.

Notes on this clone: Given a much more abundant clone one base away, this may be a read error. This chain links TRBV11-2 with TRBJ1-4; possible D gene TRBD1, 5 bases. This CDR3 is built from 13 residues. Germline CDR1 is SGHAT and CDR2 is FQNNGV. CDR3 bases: TGTGCCAGCATCTTATCAGGGCGAGAAAAACTGTTTTTT. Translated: CASILSGREKLFF.